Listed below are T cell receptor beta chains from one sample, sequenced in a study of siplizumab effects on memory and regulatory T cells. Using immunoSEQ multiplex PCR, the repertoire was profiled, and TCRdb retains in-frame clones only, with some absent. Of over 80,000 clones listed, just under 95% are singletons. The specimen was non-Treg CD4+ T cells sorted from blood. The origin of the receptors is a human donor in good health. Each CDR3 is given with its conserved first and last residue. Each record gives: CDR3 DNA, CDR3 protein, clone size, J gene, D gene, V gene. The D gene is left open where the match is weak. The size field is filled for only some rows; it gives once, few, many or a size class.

DNA: TGCGCCAGCAGCTTGCCGGGACAGGGGGTCTATGGCTACACCTTC
CDR3: CASSLPGQGVYGYTF
size: NA
J: TRBJ1-2
D: TRBD1
V: TRBV5-1

DNA: TGTGCCAGCTCACCGCCCTACGGGGAGGGCTACACCTTC
CDR3: CASSPPYGEGYTF
size: NA
J: TRBJ1-2
D: NA
V: TRBV18

DNA: TGTGCCAGCATTCCCTCCGGGAAGTATGGCTACACCTTC
CDR3: CASIPSGKYGYTF
size: NA
J: TRBJ1-2
D: NA
V: TRBV6-1

DNA: TGTGCCAGCAGCCACCGGACTAGCGACACCGGGGAGCTGTTTTTT
CDR3: CASSHRTSDTGELFF
size: NA
J: TRBJ2-2
D: TRBD2
V: TRBV11-3

DNA: TGTGCCAGCAGCCTGATCTCGGTGGGAAACACCATATATTTT
CDR3: CASSLISVGNTIYF
size: NA
J: TRBJ1-3
D: NA
V: TRBV7-9

DNA: TGTGCCAGCAGCTTAGGGACTAAAGAGACCCAGTACTTC
CDR3: CASSLGTKETQYF
size: NA
J: TRBJ2-5
D: TRBD2
V: TRBV7-3

DNA: TGCGCCAGCAGGCCGACAGGGGGCGATGGCTACACCTTC
CDR3: CASRPTGGDGYTF
size: NA
J: TRBJ1-2
D: TRBD1
V: TRBV10-2

DNA: TGCAGCGTTATATTGACGGCCCGGCCAGATACGCAGTATTTT
CDR3: CSVILTARPDTQYF
size: NA
J: TRBJ2-3
D: NA
V: TRBV29-1

DNA: TGTGCCAGCAGTTCGGCTGGACAGGGGAGGAGCACCGGGGAGCTGTTTTTT
CDR3: CASSSAGQGRSTGELFF
size: NA
J: TRBJ2-2
D: TRBD1
V: TRBV28

DNA: TGTGCCAGCAGCCTGCCGCGGGGTGTGTCAGATACGCAGTATTTT
CDR3: CASSLPRGVSDTQYF
size: NA
J: TRBJ2-3
D: NA
V: TRBV5-4

DNA: TGTGCCAGCAGCTCCGGCCGGGCTATTGAGCAGTTCTTC
CDR3: CASSSGRAIEQFF
size: NA
J: TRBJ2-1
D: NA
V: TRBV7-2

DNA: TGTGCCAGCAGCCAAGATCTGGGCCGTCAAGAGACCCAGTACTTC
CDR3: CASSQDLGRQETQYF
size: NA
J: TRBJ2-5
D: NA
V: TRBV14

DNA: TGCAGCGTTGGGGGAACAACTAATGAAAAACTGTTTTTT
CDR3: CSVGGTTNEKLFF
size: NA
J: TRBJ1-4
D: NA
V: TRBV29-1

DNA: TGTGCCAGCAGCCCTAGAGGACTAAACCAAGAGACCCAGTACTTC
CDR3: CASSPRGLNQETQYF
size: NA
J: TRBJ2-5
D: NA
V: TRBV7-3

DNA: TGCAGTGCTAGGCCCGACTACGAGCAGTACTTC
CDR3: CSARPDYEQYF
size: NA
J: TRBJ2-7
D: NA
V: TRBV20-1

DNA: TGTGCCATCAGTGAGGGGGAAGCCTACAATGAGCAGTTCTTC
CDR3: CAISEGEAYNEQFF
size: NA
J: TRBJ2-1
D: NA
V: TRBV10-3

DNA: TGTGCCAGCGTTGTCACTAGCGGGAGTACCGGGGAGCTGTTTTTT
CDR3: CASVVTSGSTGELFF
size: NA
J: TRBJ2-2
D: TRBD2
V: TRBV28

DNA: TGTGCCTGGAGTGCGACCGTGCGGACTGGGGAGCTGTTTTTT
CDR3: CAWSATVRTGELFF
size: NA
J: TRBJ2-2
D: NA
V: TRBV30

DNA: TGTGCCAGCAGCTTGACAGGGGTTCGACTCATGAACACTGAAGCTTTCTTT
CDR3: CASSLTGVRLMNTEAFF
size: NA
J: TRBJ1-1
D: TRBD1
V: TRBV11-2

DNA: TGTGCCAGCAGCCCCCAGGCCTCCTACGAGCAGTACTTC
CDR3: CASSPQASYEQYF
size: few
J: TRBJ2-7
D: NA
V: TRBV7-2

DNA: TGTGCTTGCCTCAGCGGGTTTCGATACACCGGGGAGCTGTTTTTT
CDR3: CACLSGFRYTGELFF
size: NA
J: TRBJ2-2
D: NA
V: TRBV30

DNA: TGTGCCAGCAGCTTAGGGCAAGACAGTGCCTACGAGCAGTACTTC
CDR3: CASSLGQDSAYEQYF
size: once
J: TRBJ2-7
D: NA
V: TRBV7-3

DNA: TGCGCCAGCAGACCGGTTAGCGTATTCTCCTTTGAGACCCAGTACTTC
CDR3: CASRPVSVFSFETQYF
size: once
J: TRBJ2-5
D: NA
V: TRBV5-1

DNA: TGTGCCAGCTCCCCAGGAGGGGGACAGTACGACGAGCAGTACTTC
CDR3: CASSPGGGQYDEQYF
size: NA
J: TRBJ2-7
D: NA
V: TRBV18

DNA: TGCGCCAGCAGTGCCGCAGCGAGCTATGGCTACACCTTC
CDR3: CASSAAASYGYTF
size: NA
J: TRBJ1-2
D: NA
V: TRBV10-1

DNA: TGTGCCAGCAACCGACCTCCAGGGAGGAACACTGAAGCTTTCTTT
CDR3: CASNRPPGRNTEAFF
size: NA
J: TRBJ1-1
D: NA
V: TRBV28

DNA: TGTGCCAGCAGGCCGGGACTAGCCGGTTCCCCCTCCTACAATGAGCAGTTCTTC
CDR3: CASRPGLAGSPSYNEQFF
size: NA
J: TRBJ2-1
D: TRBD2
V: TRBV11-1

DNA: TGTGCCAGCAGCTTGGCCGGGACAGGACACTCTGGGGCCAACGTCCTGACTTTC
CDR3: CASSLAGTGHSGANVLTF
size: NA
J: TRBJ2-6
D: TRBD1
V: TRBV7-3

DNA: TGTGCCTGGATTCCGATACAGCTAAACTATGGCTACACCTTC
CDR3: CAWIPIQLNYGYTF
size: NA
J: TRBJ1-2
D: NA
V: TRBV30

DNA: TGTGCCAGCAGCTTTAGAGAACAAGAGACCCAGTACTTC
CDR3: CASSFREQETQYF
size: NA
J: TRBJ2-5
D: NA
V: TRBV11-2